This T cell receptor (beta chain) was identified during a study of blood T cells in healthy people across ages. Overall study: In model experiments, template switching was able to capture about one barcoded beta molecule for every two T cells that were present.

Study results and limitations: Versus aged donors, long-lived donors had higher diversity and more naive CD4+ cells.

Researchers report isolating at least 7 million PBMCs per sample. Through a sample-barcoded 5' primer and a J-beta primer mix, a second PCR was run for about 6 to 11 cycles. TCRdb recomputed calls from the 5' RACE reads with MiXCR, one row per CDR3 protein. The sample includes just over 1 million distinct CDR3 sequences, roughly 45% of them seen just once. Trimming took 6 bases from V and 4 from J; bases not matched to a gene: 11. Germline assignment: CDR1 LNHNV and CDR2 YYDKDF (reference sequence). The CDR3 is 15 amino acids. A few counts support this clonotype. The antigen remains unidentified. The sample was blood. This sequence was found in a woman in her sixties or seventies in good health. This chain connects TRBV15 to TRBJ2-7; 8 bases line up with TRBD1. The CDR3 DNA follows: TGTGCCACCAGGCCCCCGGGACAGGCCTCATACGAGCAGTACTTC. Its translation is CATRPPGQASYEQYF.